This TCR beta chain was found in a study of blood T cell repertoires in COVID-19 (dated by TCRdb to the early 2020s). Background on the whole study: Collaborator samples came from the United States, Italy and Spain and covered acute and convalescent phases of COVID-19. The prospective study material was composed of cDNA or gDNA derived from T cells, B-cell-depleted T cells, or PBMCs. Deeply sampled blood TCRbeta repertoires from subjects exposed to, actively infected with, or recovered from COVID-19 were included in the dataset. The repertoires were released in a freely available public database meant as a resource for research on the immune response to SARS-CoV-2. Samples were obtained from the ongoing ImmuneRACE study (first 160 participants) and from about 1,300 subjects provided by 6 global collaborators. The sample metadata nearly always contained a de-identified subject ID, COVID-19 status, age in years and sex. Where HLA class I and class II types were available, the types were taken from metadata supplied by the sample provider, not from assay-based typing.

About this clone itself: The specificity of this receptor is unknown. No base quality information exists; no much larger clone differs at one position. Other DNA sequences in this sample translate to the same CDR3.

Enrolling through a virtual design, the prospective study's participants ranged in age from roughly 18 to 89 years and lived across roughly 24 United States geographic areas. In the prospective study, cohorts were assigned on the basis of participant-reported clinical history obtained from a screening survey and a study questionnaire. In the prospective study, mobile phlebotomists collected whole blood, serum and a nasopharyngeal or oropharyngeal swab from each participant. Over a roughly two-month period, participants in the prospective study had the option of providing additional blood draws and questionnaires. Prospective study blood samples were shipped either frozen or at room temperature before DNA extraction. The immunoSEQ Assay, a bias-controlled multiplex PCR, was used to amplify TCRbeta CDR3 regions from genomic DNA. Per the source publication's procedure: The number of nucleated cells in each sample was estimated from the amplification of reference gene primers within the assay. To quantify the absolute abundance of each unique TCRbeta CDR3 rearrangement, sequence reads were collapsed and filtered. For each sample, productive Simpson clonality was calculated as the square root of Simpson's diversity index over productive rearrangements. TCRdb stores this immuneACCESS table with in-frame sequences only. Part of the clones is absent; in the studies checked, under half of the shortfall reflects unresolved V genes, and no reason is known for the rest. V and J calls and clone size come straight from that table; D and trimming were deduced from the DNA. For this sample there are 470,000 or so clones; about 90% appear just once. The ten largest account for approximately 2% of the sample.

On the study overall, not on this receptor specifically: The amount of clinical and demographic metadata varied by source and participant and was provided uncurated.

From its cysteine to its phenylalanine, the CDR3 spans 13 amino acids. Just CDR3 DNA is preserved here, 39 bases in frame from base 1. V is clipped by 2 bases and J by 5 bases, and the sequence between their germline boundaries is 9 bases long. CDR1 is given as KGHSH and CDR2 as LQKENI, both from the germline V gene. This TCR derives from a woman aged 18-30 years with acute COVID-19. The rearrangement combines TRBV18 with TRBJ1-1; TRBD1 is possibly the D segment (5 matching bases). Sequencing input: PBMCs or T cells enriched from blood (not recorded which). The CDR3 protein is CASSPGAGTEAFF. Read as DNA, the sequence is TGTGCCAGCTCACCAGGGGCCGGAACTGAAGCTTTCTTT.